Listed below are T cell receptor beta chains from one sample, sequenced in a study of OX40 agonist ivuxolimab in advanced cancers. Data came from immunoSEQ multiplex PCR; TCRdb stores just in-frame clones and leaves some out. The sample holds about 48,000 clones, approximately 88% seen once. The sample consisted of CD4+ or CD8+ T cells sorted from blood, taken in a trial of the OX40 agonist ivuxolimab. The receptors shown here come from an adult with an advanced solid tumor such as melanoma, head and neck, liver or kidney cancer. Both conserved end residues are part of each CDR3. The order of the fields is V gene, J gene, D gene, clone size, CDR3 DNA, CDR3 protein. D genes are given only for firm matches. Rows give clone size only sometimes, using once, few, many, or a class for an expanded clone.

>TRBV6-5|TRBJ2-5|.|.
TGTGCCAGCAGTTCCGGGGGGCCGCAAGAGACCCAGTACTTC
CASSSGGPQETQYF
>TRBV2|TRBJ2-2|.|.
TGTGCCAGCAGTGATGGGCACCCAAACACCGGGGAGCTGTTTTTT
CASSDGHPNTGELFF
>TRBV6-5|TRBJ1-2|TRBD1|.
TGTGCCAGCCGGGACAGGTCTGGCGGCTACACCTTC
CASRDRSGGYTF
>TRBV7-8|TRBJ1-2|.|few
TGTGCCAGCAGCTTACGAAGACAGGTTCCAACTGACTATGGCTACACCTTC
CASSLRRQVPTDYGYTF
>TRBV11-3|TRBJ1-3|TRBD1|.
TGTGCCAGCAGCTTACAGCAACAGGGGGCAGAAGGAAACACCATATATTTT
CASSLQQQGAEGNTIYF
>TRBV6-1|TRBJ2-6|.|few
TGTGCCAGCAGTGAACAGGCTGGGGCCAACGTCCTGACTTTC
CASSEQAGANVLTF
>TRBV9|TRBJ2-1|.|.
TGTGCCAGCAGCGCCAGAGGCTCGGCAAGCAAGCAGTTCTTC
CASSARGSASKQFF
>TRBV7-6|TRBJ1-3|.|.
TGTGCCAGCAGCTTATCGGCAGGGGGAAACACCATATATTTT
CASSLSAGGNTIYF
>TRBV18|TRBJ2-7|TRBD2|.
TGTGCCAGCTCACCGGAGCTAGCGGGGGCGAGATACGAGCAGTACTTC
CASSPELAGARYEQYF
>TRBV27|TRBJ2-1|.|.
TGTGCCAGCACGCGGGACGGAGGGTACAATGAGCAGTTCTTC
CASTRDGGYNEQFF
>TRBV5-5|TRBJ2-1|.|.
TGTGCCAGCAGCTTTGGGGATCTCTCCTACAATGAGCAGTTCTTC
CASSFGDLSYNEQFF
>TRBV7-9|TRBJ1-5|.|once
TGTGCCAGCAGCCTCGGTTCGGGGGGCAATCAGCCCCAGCATTTT
CASSLGSGGNQPQHF
>TRBV6-1|TRBJ1-6|TRBD1|.
TGTGCCAGCAGTGAACCGGCAGGGGGCGACTTTAATTCACCCCTCCACTTT
CASSEPAGGDFNSPLHF
>TRBV5-6|TRBJ2-4|.|.
TGTGCCAGCAGCTTGTGGCAGGTCGGTAATGGAAACATTCAGTACTTC
CASSLWQVGNGNIQYF
>TRBV5-4|TRBJ1-4|.|.
TGTGCCAGCAGCTTGGTAGGGAATCTATCTAATGAAAAACTGTTTTTT
CASSLVGNLSNEKLFF
>TRBV15|TRBJ2-1|TRBD2|.
TGTGCCACCAGATGGGGACTAGCTTTAAATGAGCAGTTCTTC
CATRWGLALNEQFF
>TRBV10-3|TRBJ2-3|TRBD2|.
TGTGCCGTACACGAGAGCGGGGGGGCGGCAGATACGCAGTATTTT
CAVHESGGAADTQYF
>TRBV5-1|TRBJ1-3|.|once
TGCGCCAGCAGACACGACCCGGGGGGAGCCGGAAACACCATATATTTT
CASRHDPGGAGNTIYF
>TRBV19|TRBJ1-5|.|few
TGTGCCAGTAGTATTTTCGGGGGGAACGATCAGCCCCAGCATTTT
CASSIFGGNDQPQHF
>TRBV2|TRBJ1-5|.|.
TGTGCCAGCAGCACGACAGATCAGCCCCAGCATTTT
CASSTTDQPQHF
>TRBV7-9|TRBJ2-5|.|.
TGTGCCAGCAGCCGAGGGAAGGAGACCCAGTACTTC
CASSRGKETQYF
>TRBV30|TRBJ2-5|.|.
TGTGCCTTGATTCAGGAAGTTGAGACCCAGTACTTC
CALIQEVETQYF
>TRBV2|TRBJ1-2|.|.
TGTGCCTCGAAGCCGGAGGGAATTGCCTATGGCTACACCTTC
CASKPEGIAYGYTF
>TRBV5-1|TRBJ1-2|.|.
TGCGCCAGCAGCTTGGCGACAGATAACTATGGCTACACCTTC
CASSLATDNYGYTF
>TRBV2|TRBJ2-1|.|.
TGTGCCAGCACACGGGACTCCGGCTCCTACAATGGGCAGTTCTTC
CASTRDSGSYNGQFF
>TRBV7-9|TRBJ2-7|.|.
TGTGCCAGCAGCTTATCGTCGGTAAGCTACGAGCAGTACTTC
CASSLSSVSYEQYF